Listed here is a single T cell receptor (beta chain). Other DNA sequences in this specimen translate into the identical CDR3. This entry comes from a study of blood T cell repertoires in COVID-19. Study details: PBMCs, B-cell-depleted T cells, or T cells provided the cDNA or gDNA that made up the material.

The CDR3 is 15 residues long. V was trimmed by 0 bases and J by 1 base, leaving 7 bases between them. Germline assignment: CDR1 SGHRS and CDR2 YFSETQ. Authors' analysis steps: Reference gene primer amplification yielded estimated nucleated cell counts. Profiling relied on immunoSEQ multiplex PCR, and the TCRdb table lists in-frame clones only, not all of them. D and trimming were read from the DNA, whereas the V and J calls and clone size are those reported in that table. This sample has about 50,000 clones, with more than 80% found just once. This clonotype was sampled from a middle-aged man with acute or convalescent COVID-19. The rearrangement joins TRBV5-1 to TRBJ2-2; D may be TRBD2 (6 bases). The source material was peripheral blood. The DNA of the CDR3 is TGCGCCAGCAGCTTGGCCGGGGGGAACACCGGGGAGCTGTTTTTT. Translation: CASSLAGGNTGELFF.